This T cell receptor beta chain was identified in a study of cytomegalovirus exposure and HLA in healthy donors. The wider study: It was reported in a later analysis that the approximately 120 validation repertoires used the same platform as the 500 to 700 first-cohort repertoires.

The data were produced by immunoSEQ multiplex PCR, yet TCRdb's version contains in-frame clones alone and is incomplete. The sample has approximately 99,000 clones; approximately 94% are singletons. Among the 90 to 150 subjects of the validation cohort, separate from the roughly 670-subject first cohort, were the donors. Germline-derived CDR1 and CDR2 are SSHAT and FNYEAQ (reference sequence). Trimming took 8 bases from V and 0 from J, leaving 10 bases between them. The CDR3 has 13 residues. A word on this clone: Its antigen remains unidentified.

Study results and limitations: The study designated 150 or so TCR beta chains cytomegalovirus-associated. The TCR clusters that emerged in the first cohort tended, a later analysis found, to co-occur in the 120 validation repertoires.

The chain employs TRBV7-7 and TRBJ2-5; no firm D call. The TCR comes from a young woman in good health and CMV-seronegative. Sequenced: PBMCs. The DNA for the CDR3 is TGTGCCAGCGGGCCGCCGTACCAAGAGACCCAGTACTTC. It encodes CASGPPYQETQYF. The whole variable domain, remainder taken from reference TRBV7-7 and TRBJ2-5, is GAGVSQSPRYKVTKRGQDVTLRCDPISSHATLYWYQQALGQGPEFLTYFNYEAQPDKSGLPSDRFSAERPEGSISTLTIQRTEQRDSAMYRCASGPPYQETQYFGPGTRLLVL.